Following are 26 T cell receptor beta chains from one sample sequenced in a study of beta chain features in type 1 diabetes. Sequenced material consisted of expressed TCRB transcripts (all of the isolated RNA was reverse transcribed). Profiled with immunoSEQ multiplex PCR; TCRdb holds only in-frame clones, not every one. This sample has 310,000 or so clones, with 14% to 15% found just once. Study-wide points: Across all four CD4+ subsets, people with type 1 diabetes showed modestly shorter TCRB CDR3s.

No cognate antigen is known for these TCRs. The sequenced material came from naive CD4+ T cells from blood. The receptors were gathered from a man between 18 and 35 years old with type 1 diabetes.

A few counts support this clone. V usage is TRBV19 and J usage is TRBJ2-1; unclear D gene. The V end lost 2 bases, the J end lost 5 bases, and 7 bases lay between the germline ends. Germline V gene lookup returns CDR1 LNHDA and CDR2 SQIVND (reference sequence). The CDR3 extends over 13 amino acids. The CDR3 DNA reads TGTGCCAGTAGTATACATACTAACAATGAGCAGTTCTTC. Translated: CASSIHTNNEQFF.

This clone appeared a few times. In nucleotides, the CDR3 is TGTGCCAGCAGCTTGGTGACTAGCGGACAAGAGACCCAGTACTTC. Encoded protein: CASSLVTSGQETQYF. The chain couples TRBV7-9 to TRBJ2-5, with 9 nucleotides matching TRBD2. CDR1 is SEHNR, CDR2 FQNEAQ, per germline (reference sequence). The CDR3 contains 15 residues. With V trimmed by 3 bases and J by 2 bases, 4 bases remained unmatched.

The rearrangement links TRBV27 to TRBJ2-1; 7 bases line up with TRBD2. Germline assignment: CDR1 MNHEY and CDR2 SMNVEV (reference sequence). Unmatched junction bases numbered 13, after V lost 6 bases and J lost 2 bases. This CDR3 has 17 residues. CDR3 nucleotide sequence: TGTGCCAGCAGCTCCTTTTTAATCGGACTAGCCTACAATGAGCAGTTCTTC. This translates into CASSSFLIGLAYNEQFF.

This clone turned up a few times. The J gene is TRBJ1-1, the V gene TRBV29-1, with 8 positions matching TRBD1. The trim removed 7 bases at V and 11 bases at J, leaving 6 bases unmatched. The CDR3 runs to 10 residues. In germline, CDR1 is SQVTM, CDR2 ANQGSEA. CDR3 amino acids: CSGGDRPAFF. DNA of the CDR3: TGCAGCGGCGGGGACAGGCCCGCTTTCTTT. Full variable domain (missing parts from reference TRBV29-1 and TRBJ1-1): SAVISQKPSRDICQRGTSLTIQCQVDSQVTMMFWYRQQPGQSLTLIATANQGSEATYESGFVIDKFPISRPNLTFSTLTVSNMSPEDSSIYLCSGGDRPAFFGQGTRLTVV.

This clone was found a few times. The gene calls are TRBV11-2 and TRBJ2-3, with D uncertain. The ends were cut back, 1 base at V and 0 bases at J, with 8 bases in the middle. CDR3 length: 15 residues. CDR1 is SGHAT, CDR2 FQNNGV, per germline. The chain's CDR3 is CASSLARVSTDTQYF. Written as DNA, the CDR3 is TGTGCCAGCAGCTTAGCACGAGTAAGCACAGATACGCAGTATTTT. The full variable domain, its missing parts supplied by reference TRBV11-2 and TRBJ2-3, is EAGVAQSPRYKIIEKRQSVAFWCNPISGHATLYWYQQILGQGPKLLIQFQNNGVVDDSQLPKDRFSAERLKGVDSTLKIQPAKLEDSAVYLCASSLARVSTDTQYFGPGTRLTVL.

The chain uses TRBV29-1 and TRBJ1-1; TRBD1 matches at 7 bases. This CDR3 is 15 amino acids long. The V gene end was trimmed by 8 bases and the J gene end by 3 bases; junction bases not matched to a gene: 15. Looked up from germline, CDR1 is SQVTM and CDR2 is ANQGSEA. This CDR3 is CSLRDSPRGDTEAFF. The CDR3 DNA follows: TGCAGCCTAAGGGACAGCCCCAGAGGAGACACTGAAGCTTTCTTT.

This clone was seen more than once but under ten times. CDR3 protein: CASSPPRGVGGYEQYF. The CDR3, as DNA: TGTGCCAGCTCACCACCGAGAGGAGTGGGGGGTTACGAGCAGTACTTC. This chain links TRBV18 with TRBJ2-7, with a tentative D call TRBD2 (6 bases). Germline V gives CDR1 KGHSH, CDR2 LQKENI. Trimming removed 0 bases at V and 4 bases at J, with 16 bases between. CDR3 length equals 16 residues.

The table lists this clone with a few counts. V gene TRBV19 combines with J gene TRBJ1-4, with 10 bases that match TRBD1. Germline CDR1 and CDR2: LNHDA and SQIVND (reference sequence). This CDR3 is 14 amino acids long. J was trimmed by 7 bases and V by 6 bases; bases with no gene match: 5. CDR3 nucleotides: TGTGCCAGTAGCCGACAGGGGGCGGGTGAAAAACTGTTTTTT. Protein sequence: CASSRQGAGEKLFF.

This clone was counted once. The V and J genes are TRBV2 and TRBJ2-2; a possible D gene is TRBD1 (6 bases). The CDR3 is 14 amino acids. Germline lookup yields CDR1 SNHLY and CDR2 FYNNEI. V gave up 9 bases and J gave up 6 bases, with 17 bases separating them. CDR3 DNA: TGTGCCAGTGAAACCGGGACACCCCCCGGGGAGCTGTTTTTT. Its translation: CASETGTPPGELFF. The full variable domain, in which reference TRBV2 and TRBJ2-2 provide the parts outside the CDR3, is EPEVTQTPSHQVTQMGQEVILRCVPISNHLYFYWYRQILGQKVEFLVSFYNNEISEKSEIFDDQFSVERPDGSNFTLKIRSTKLEDSAMYFCASETGTPPGELFFGEGSRLTVL.

This rearrangement joins TRBV7-6 to TRBJ2-7, with 9 bases identical to TRBD2. J gave up 4 bases and V 5 bases, and 6 bases lay outside the gene matches. From germline, CDR1 is SGHVS and CDR2 FNYEAQ. This CDR3 is built from 14 residues. The CDR3 loop is CASSPTSGGYEQYF. CDR3 DNA sequence: TGTGCCAGCAGCCCGACTAGCGGAGGGTACGAGCAGTACTTC.

This clone was counted between two and nine times. The chain employs TRBV19 and TRBJ2-1, with 7 nucleotides matching TRBD1. The V and J ends lost 4 bases and 3 bases, in that order; junction bases with no gene match: 6. Germline CDR1 LNHDA, CDR2 SQIVND (reference sequence). CDR3 size: 15 residues. The CDR3 loop is CASSRQGEFYNEQFF. As DNA, the CDR3 is TGTGCCAGTAGTAGACAGGGCGAATTCTACAATGAGCAGTTCTTC.

This clone was found once. The V call is TRBV27, the J call TRBJ1-1; TRBD1 aligns across 8 bases. Trimming cost V 7 bases and J 1 base; bases outside gene matches: 2. Germline V gene lookup returns CDR1 MNHEY and CDR2 SMNVEV (reference sequence). The CDR3 covers 13 residues. The CDR3 region has the DNA TGTGCCAGCAAGGACAGGGAGAACACTGAAGCTTTCTTT. This translates into CASKDRENTEAFF.

This clone has only a few counts. The chain is built from TRBV7-9 and TRBJ2-5, with D possibly being TRBD2 (5 bases). This CDR3 is built from 15 residues. The V end lost 2 bases, the J end lost 1 base, and 11 bases lay between the germline ends. The germline CDR1 and CDR2 sequences are SEHNR and FQNEAQ (reference sequence). The CDR3 coding sequence is TGTGCCAGCAGCTTATATCCCCGGGGCCAAGAGACCCAGTACTTC. Amino acids: CASSLYPRGQETQYF.

This clone was counted only a few times. The V and J genes are TRBV18 and TRBJ1-1; possibly TRBD1 for D (6 bases). Germline-derived CDR1 and CDR2 are KGHSH and LQKENI. Trimming removed 0 bases at V and 4 bases at J, with 12 bases between. The CDR3 runs 15 residues. CDR3 protein: CASSPPSIRGTEAFF. As DNA, the CDR3 is TGTGCCAGCTCACCACCCAGTATCAGGGGCACTGAAGCTTTCTTT.

This chain links TRBV30 with TRBJ2-1; 11 nucleotides line up with TRBD2. The V gene's germline CDR1 is GTSNPN and CDR2 SVGIG (reference sequence). The CDR3 consists of 17 residues. The V and J ends lost 6 bases and 8 bases, in that order; junction bases with no gene match: 18. The CDR3 region is CACTSLAGGLTLDEQFF. CDR3 sequence (DNA): TGTGCCTGTACAAGCCTAGCGGGAGGTTTAACTTTGGATGAGCAGTTCTTC.

The rearrangement links TRBV29-1 to TRBJ1-2; 7 nucleotides match TRBD1. The CDR3 consists of 11 residues. From germline, CDR1 is SQVTM and CDR2 ANQGSEA. The V and J ends lost 4 bases and 4 bases, in that order; junction bases with no gene match: 0. The CDR3 reads CSVGTGYGYTF. The CDR3 DNA is TGCAGCGTTGGGACAGGCTATGGCTACACCTTC.

This clone has only a few counts. V gene TRBV28 combines with J gene TRBJ2-1, with 10 bases identical to TRBD2. Losses at the gene ends were 6 bases for V and 8 bases for J; bases not matched to a gene: 10. Germline assignment: CDR1 MDHEN and CDR2 SYDVKM. The CDR3 runs to 15 residues. The CDR3 nucleotides are TGTGCCAGCAGGGGAAGCGGGAGGGCCTGGGATGAGCAGTTCTTC. Translating gives CASRGSGRAWDEQFF.

This clone was found a few times. The chain combines TRBV18 with TRBJ2-1; 8 bases match TRBD2. Germline values: CDR1 KGHSH, CDR2 LQKENI. The CDR3 loop spans 15 amino acids. The ends lost 2 bases at V and 9 bases at J; junction bases unmatched: 9. Here the CDR3 reads CASSPTDGGGSEQFF. For the CDR3, the DNA is TGTGCCAGCTCACCAACAGACGGGGGGGGCAGTGAGCAGTTCTTC.

The J gene is TRBJ1-5, the V gene TRBV28; D not certain. The CDR3 runs to 12 residues. V was clipped by 8 bases and J by 6 bases, with 11 bases between them. Germline V CDR1 and CDR2: MDHEN, SYDVKM. The CDR3 spells CASRGWSQPQHF. The DNA of the CDR3 is TGTGCCAGCCGAGGCTGGAGTCAGCCCCAGCATTTT.

This clone was observed a few times. V gene TRBV7-2 combines with J gene TRBJ2-7, with TRBD1 identical over 10 bases. CDR3 length: 12 residues. Germline V gene lookup returns CDR1 SGHTA and CDR2 FQGNSA. Unmatched junction bases numbered 0, after V lost 8 bases and J lost 2 bases. CDR3: CASGQGAYEQYF. CDR3 bases: TGTGCCAGCGGACAGGGGGCCTACGAGCAGTACTTC. Together with reference TRBV7-2 and TRBJ2-7, the CDR3 gives the full variable domain: GAGVSQSPSNKVTEKGKDVELRCDPISGHTALYWYRQSLGQGLEFLIYFQGNSAPDKSGLPSDRFSAERTGGSVSTLTIQRTQQEDSAVYLCASGQGAYEQYFGPGTRLTVT.

Only a few counts were recorded for this clone. This chain links TRBV10-2 with TRBJ2-3, with TRBD2 matching 9 bases. This CDR3 is 13 amino acids long. In germline, CDR1 is WSHSY, CDR2 SAAADI. V shed 5 bases, J shed 6 bases, and the junction held 3 bases outside the gene matches. CDR3 sequence reads: CASSIAGADTQYF. CDR3 bases: TGCGCCAGCAGTATAGCGGGAGCGGATACGCAGTATTTT.

V gene TRBV25-1 combines with J gene TRBJ1-2, with 11 nucleotides matching TRBD1. The trim removed 6 bases at V and 8 bases at J, leaving 5 bases unmatched. The CDR3 is 13 amino acids. Per the germline V gene, CDR1 is MGHDK and CDR2 is SYGVNS. CDR3 nucleotides: TGTGCCAGCAGCGGACAGGGGGCAAGGGGCTACACCTTC. Residues: CASSGQGARGYTF.

A note on this clone: One junction end does not reproduce the germline sequence, and a read error may be involved. V and J are TRBV7-9 and TRBJ1-2, with D maybe TRBD1 (5 bases). CDR3 size: 12 residues. CDR1 is SEHNR, CDR2 FQNEAQ, per germline (reference sequence). CDR3 sequence (DNA): TGTGCCAGCAGCAGACGGGACTACGGCTACACCTTC. It encodes CASSRRDYGYTF.

This clone has only a few counts. This chain joins TRBV28 and TRBJ2-2, with 15 bases lining up with TRBD2. Germline values: CDR1 MDHEN, CDR2 SYDVKM. Losses at the gene ends were 6 bases for V and 3 bases for J; bases not matched to a gene: 8. The CDR3 runs 18 residues. CDR3 nucleotides: TGTGCCAGCAGCTCCTGGACTAGCGGGAGGGCCGACACCGGGGAGCTGTTTTTT. This encodes CASSSWTSGRADTGELFF. The variable domain in full, with the rest retrieved from reference TRBV28 and TRBJ2-2, is DVKVTQSSRYLVKRTGEKVFLECVQDMDHENMFWYRQDPGLGLRLIYFSYDVKMKEKGDIPEGYSVSREKKERFSLILESASTNQTSMYLCASSSWTSGRADTGELFFGEGSRLTVL.

This clone was seen more than once but under ten times. The chain employs TRBV6-5 and TRBJ1-2; D call uncertain. The V gene's germline CDR1 is MNHEY and CDR2 SVGAGI. V was shortened by 0 bases and J by 5 bases, with 13 bases between the two germline ends. The CDR3 totals 15 residues. The CDR3 DNA is TGTGCCAGCAGTTACTCGCGGGGTTCTCTATATGGCTACACCTTC. Amino acid sequence: CASSYSRGSLYGYTF.

This chain connects TRBV5-1 to TRBJ2-7; 8 nucleotides match TRBD2. The CDR3 runs to 14 residues. After removal of 1 base from V and 4 bases from J, the junction contained 4 bases not matched to a gene. Germline V gene lookup returns CDR1 SGHRS and CDR2 YFSETQ. CDR3 in amino acids: CASSLQRGNYEQYF. CDR3 bases: TGCGCCAGCAGCTTGCAGCGGGGGAATTACGAGCAGTACTTC.